Presented here are 18 T cell receptor beta chains from one specimen sequenced in a study of cytomegalovirus exposure and HLA in healthy donors. The primer mix had 60 Vbeta and 13 Jbeta primers. Clones were read by immunoSEQ multiplex PCR, and TCRdb kept only the in-frame ones, dropping some. The sample carries more than 85,000 clones, roughly 60% recorded once. Sequencing was done on a sample of PBMCs. These TCRs come from a human donor in good health.

The rearrangement links TRBV9 to TRBJ1-2; 8 bases align to TRBD1. The CDR3 is 15 amino acids. Per the germline V gene, CDR1 is SGDLS and CDR2 is YYNGEE. Losses at the gene ends were 5 bases for V and 3 bases for J; bases not matched to a gene: 9. Here the CDR3 reads CASSRGNRGDYGYTF. The CDR3, as DNA: TGTGCCAGCAGTCGAGGGAACAGGGGGGACTATGGCTACACCTTC.

The chain links TRBV7-9 to TRBJ2-7; 7 bases align to TRBD2. The germline CDR1 and CDR2 sequences are SEHNR and FQNEAQ (reference sequence). V trimming: 2 bases; J trimming: 3 bases; junction bases outside the gene matches: 13. The CDR3 has 17 amino acids. The CDR3 bases are TGTGCCAGCAGCTTAAGTCATGCGGCGGGAGCCTACTACGAGCAGTACTTC. This codes for CASSLSHAAGAYYEQYF. Full variable domain (missing parts from reference TRBV7-9 and TRBJ2-7): DTGVSQNPRHKITKRGQNVTFRCDPISEHNRLYWYRQTLGQGPEFLTYFQNEAQLEKSRLLSDRFSAERPKGSFSTLEIQRTEQGDSAMYLCASSLSHAAGAYYEQYFGPGTRLTVT.

The rearrangement uses TRBV4-1 and TRBJ2-7; the D is unclear. The CDR3 runs to 14 residues. V gave up 1 base and J gave up 1 base, with 8 bases separating them. CDR1 and CDR2 (germline): MGHRA, YSYEKL. The CDR3 bases are TGCGCCAGCAGCCAAGTAGAGGAGTCCTACGAGCAGTACTTC. Encoded protein: CASSQVEESYEQYF.

V and J are TRBV12-5 and TRBJ2-6; weak D call: TRBD1 (5 bases). The CDR3 totals 16 residues. V was pared by 3 bases and J by 2 bases, with 11 bases between. Per the germline V gene, CDR1 is LGHNT and CDR2 is FRNRAP. The CDR3: CASGFNPGTGANVLTF. The CDR3 nucleotides are TGTGCTAGTGGTTTCAACCCAGGGACTGGGGCCAACGTCCTGACTTTC. Full variable domain (missing parts from reference TRBV12-5 and TRBJ2-6): DARVTQTPRHKVTEMGQEVTMRCQPILGHNTVFWYRQTMMQGLELLAYFRNRAPLDDSGMPKDRFSAEMPDATLATLKIQPSEPRDSAVYFCASGFNPGTGANVLTFGAGSRLTVL.

The chain links TRBV5-4 to TRBJ2-7, with 8 bases fitting TRBD2. The V segment lost 2 bases and the J segment 4 bases; nucleotides outside the gene matches: 2. This CDR3 contains 13 residues. CDR1 and CDR2 from the germline V gene are SGHNT and YYREEE (reference sequence). This CDR3 is CASSFGGGYEQYF. The CDR3 DNA is TGTGCCAGCAGCTTCGGGGGGGGGTACGAGCAGTACTTC.

The rearrangement links TRBV15 to TRBJ2-3; tentative D call: TRBD2 (5 bases). Germline-derived CDR1 and CDR2 are LNHNV and YYDKDF (reference sequence). There are 14 residues in the CDR3. V was pared by 3 bases and J by 1 base, with 8 bases between. The CDR3 reads CATSRRAGTDTQYF. In DNA, the CDR3 is TGTGCCACCAGCAGGCGGGCTGGCACAGATACGCAGTATTTT.

The chain recombines TRBV10-3 with TRBJ2-5, with TRBD1 matching 11 bases. Germline V gene sequence: CDR1 ENHRY, CDR2 SYGVKD. V shed 2 bases and J 4 bases; nucleotides not matched to a gene: 3. The CDR3 contains 15 residues. Here the CDR3 DNA reads TGTGCCATCAGTGAGGCCGGGACAGGGGGAGAGACCCAGTACTTC. Its protein product is CAISEAGTGGETQYF.

This rearrangement joins TRBV19 to TRBJ2-7; TRBD2 matches at 7 bases. V lost 4 bases to trimming and J lost 0 bases; unmatched junction nucleotides: 3. This CDR3 comprises 14 residues. Looked up from germline, CDR1 is LNHDA and CDR2 is SQIVND (reference sequence). CDR3 amino acids: CASSREGLSYEQYF. CDR3 coding DNA: TGTGCCAGTAGTAGGGAGGGTCTCTCCTACGAGCAGTACTTC. Using reference TRBV19 and TRBJ2-7 for the parts outside the CDR3, the full variable domain is DGGITQSPKYLFRKEGQNVTLSCEQNLNHDAMYWYRQDPGQGLRLIYYSQIVNDFQKGDIAEGYSVSREKKESFPLTVTSAQKNPTAFYLCASSREGLSYEQYFGPGTRLTVT.

This clone has only a few counts. The CDR3 nucleotides read TGCGCCAGCAGTGAGTCGTCCGGGACAGGGGTCGGGGAGCTGTTTTTT. It translates to CASSESSGTGVGELFF. The chain couples TRBV10-2 to TRBJ2-2; the match to TRBD1 covers 10 bases. CDR3 size: 16 residues. Trimming at V came to 0 bases and at J to 7 bases, leaving 5 bases not matched to a gene. Germline CDR1 is WSHSY and CDR2 is SAAADI.

V usage is TRBV5-1 and J usage is TRBJ1-1; no clear D gene. The germline V and J ends were trimmed by 0 bases and 3 bases, with 6 bases remaining between them. The V gene's germline CDR1 is SGHRS and CDR2 YFSETQ. CDR3 length: 13 amino acids. The DNA of the CDR3 is TGCGCCAGCAGCTTGGCCTCGTACACTGAAGCTTTCTTT. It encodes CASSLASYTEAFF.

The chain joins TRBV7-9 to TRBJ1-2; D gene uncertain. V lost 3 bases and J 4 bases, leaving 9 bases between the germline ends. CDR3 length: 13 residues. Germline CDR1 and CDR2: SEHNR and FQNEAQ (reference sequence). CDR3 amino acids: CASSFSSGYGYTF. DNA of the CDR3: TGTGCCAGCAGCTTTTCATCAGGCTATGGCTACACCTTC. The full variable domain, with the rest looked up from reference TRBV7-9 and TRBJ1-2, is DTGVSQNPRHKITKRGQNVTFRCDPISEHNRLYWYRQTLGQGPEFLTYFQNEAQLEKSRLLSDRFSAERPKGSFSTLEIQRTEQGDSAMYLCASSFSSGYGYTFGSGTRLTVV.

V usage is TRBV6-5 and J usage is TRBJ2-7; 8 nucleotides line up with TRBD1. V dropped 6 bases and J dropped 5; count of bases not matched to a gene: 9. The CDR3 runs 14 residues. Per germline, CDR1 MNHEY and CDR2 SVGAGI. This CDR3 is CASRNGQGAHEQYF. The CDR3 DNA reads as TGTGCCAGCAGGAACGGACAGGGAGCCCACGAGCAGTACTTC.

The genes are TRBV6-5 and TRBJ2-7; weak D call: TRBD1 (6 bases). CDR3 length: 15 residues. Germline CDR1 reads MNHEY; CDR2 reads SVGAGI. Deletions cut 5 bases from V and 5 bases from J, with 19 bases between. CDR3 region: CASSRQDGRRDEQYF. In DNA, the CDR3 is TGTGCCAGCAGTCGACAGGACGGGCGAAGGGACGAGCAGTACTTC.

This clone occurred once. This chain connects TRBV4-1 to TRBJ1-3; tentative D call: TRBD1 (6 bases). The CDR3 runs 17 residues. Germline CDR1 MGHRA, CDR2 YSYEKL. The V end lost 0 bases, the J end lost 0 bases, and 12 bases lay between the germline ends. For the CDR3, the DNA is TGCGCCAGCAGCCAAGACCGGGACACCAGCTCTGGAAACACCATATATTTT. Its protein is CASSQDRDTSSGNTIYF.

This rearrangement joins TRBV10-2 to TRBJ1-5; unclear D gene. The CDR3 loop spans 15 amino acids. The V and J ends lost 2 bases and 1 base respectively, with 9 bases between them. CDR1 is WSHSY, CDR2 SAAADI, per germline. CDR3: CASSEPGGSNQPQHF. CDR3 nucleotides: TGCGCCAGCAGTGAGCCAGGTGGGAGCAATCAGCCCCAGCATTTT.

This clone was recorded a few times. CDR3 nucleotides: TGTGCCAGCAACCCAGGGCCCGCCTACGAGCAGTACTTC. Protein: CASNPGPAYEQYF. V gene TRBV2 combines with J gene TRBJ2-7; possible D gene TRBD1, 5 bases. The V end lost 7 bases, the J end lost 2 bases, and 12 bases lay between the germline ends. Germline lookup yields CDR1 SNHLY and CDR2 FYNNEI. The CDR3 is made up of 13 amino acids.

The chain employs TRBV2 and TRBJ2-3, with a weak D call TRBD2 (6 bases). V lost 9 bases to trimming and J lost 6 bases, with 16 bases between them. This CDR3 has 13 amino acids. The germline gives CDR1 SNHLY, CDR2 FYNNEI. The DNA for the CDR3 is TGTGCCAGGACGGGACTTTTAAAGGATACGCAGTATTTT. Protein: CARTGLLKDTQYF.

The chain employs TRBV5-4 and TRBJ2-3; tentatively, D is TRBD1 (5 bases). The germline V gene encodes CDR1 SGHNT and CDR2 YYREEE (reference sequence). This CDR3 has 14 residues. Trimming pared 0 bases from V and 5 bases from J, leaving 10 bases between. The CDR3 spells CASSLVLQVDTQYF. CDR3 DNA sequence: TGTGCCAGCAGCTTGGTCCTACAGGTAGATACGCAGTATTTT.